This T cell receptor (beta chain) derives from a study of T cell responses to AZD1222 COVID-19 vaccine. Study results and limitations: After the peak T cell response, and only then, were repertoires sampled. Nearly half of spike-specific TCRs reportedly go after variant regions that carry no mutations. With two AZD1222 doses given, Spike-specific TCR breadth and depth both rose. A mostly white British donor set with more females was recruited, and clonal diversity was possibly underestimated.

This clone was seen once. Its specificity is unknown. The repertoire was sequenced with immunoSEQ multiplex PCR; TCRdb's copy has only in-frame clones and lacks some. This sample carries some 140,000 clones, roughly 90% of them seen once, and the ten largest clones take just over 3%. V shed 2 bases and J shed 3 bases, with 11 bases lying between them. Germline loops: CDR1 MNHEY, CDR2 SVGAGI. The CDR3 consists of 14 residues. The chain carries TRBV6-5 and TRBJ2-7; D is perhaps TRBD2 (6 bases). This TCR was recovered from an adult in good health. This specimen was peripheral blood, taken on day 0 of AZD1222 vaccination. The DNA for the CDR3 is TGTGCCAGCAGTTACGGTCTGGGAGGCTACGAGCAGTACTTC. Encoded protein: CASSYGLGGYEQYF.